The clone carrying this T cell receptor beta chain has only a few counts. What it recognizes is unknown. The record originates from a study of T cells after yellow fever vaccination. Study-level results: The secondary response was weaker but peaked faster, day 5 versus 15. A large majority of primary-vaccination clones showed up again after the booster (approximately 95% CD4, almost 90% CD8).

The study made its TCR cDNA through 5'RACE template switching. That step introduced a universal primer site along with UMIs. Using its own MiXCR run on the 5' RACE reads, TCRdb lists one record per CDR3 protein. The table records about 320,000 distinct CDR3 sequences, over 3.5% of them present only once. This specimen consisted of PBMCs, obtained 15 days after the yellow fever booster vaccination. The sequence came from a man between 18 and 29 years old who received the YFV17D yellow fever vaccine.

The CDR3, as DNA: TGCAGTCAATCTTACTCCCCTCCCTCAGATACGCAGTATTTT. It translates to CSQSYSPPSDTQYF. The chain couples TRBV20-1 to TRBJ2-3, with D uncertain. V was cut by 8 bases and J by 4 bases, with 19 bases left in between. The V gene's germline CDR1 is DFQATT and CDR2 SNEGSKA (reference sequence). The CDR3 has 14 residues.